One T cell receptor beta chain is described in this entry. The target antigen is unknown. Germline V gene lookup returns CDR1 SNHLY and CDR2 FYNNEI. The CDR3 is 18 amino acids. V was shortened by 6 bases and J by 0 bases, with 18 bases between the two germline ends. Assay: immunoSEQ multiplex PCR; the TCRdb copy retains only in-frame clones and omits some. The sample lists about 140,000 clones; approximately 90% were seen once. These data come from a study of T cell responses to AZD1222 COVID-19 vaccine. Overall study context: Pooling of second doses given at about 4 or about 12 weeks was done.

General study points: There were vaccine-associated CD4 TCRs across spike, dominant at 160-218 and 743-854. The study identified only 6 or 7 AZD1222 recipients as seropositive at baseline. Spike-specific TCR breadth and depth rose after two AZD1222 doses.

Material: peripheral blood, obtained on day 0 of AZD1222 vaccination. This TCR derives from an adult in good health. J is TRBJ2-6 and V is TRBV2; D might be TRBD1 (5 bases). CDR3 sequence: CASRGHWEIISGANVLTF. In DNA, the CDR3 is TGTGCCAGCAGGGGGCATTGGGAAATAATCTCTGGGGCCAACGTCCTGACTTTC.